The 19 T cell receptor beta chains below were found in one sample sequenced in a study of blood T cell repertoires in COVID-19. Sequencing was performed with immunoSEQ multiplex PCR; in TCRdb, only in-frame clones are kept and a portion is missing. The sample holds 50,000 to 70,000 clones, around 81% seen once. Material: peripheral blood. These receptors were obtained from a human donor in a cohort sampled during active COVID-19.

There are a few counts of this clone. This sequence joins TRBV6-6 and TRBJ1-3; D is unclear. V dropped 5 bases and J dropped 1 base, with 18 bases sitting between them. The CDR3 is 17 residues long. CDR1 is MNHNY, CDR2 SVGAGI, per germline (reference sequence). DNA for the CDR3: TGTGCCAGCAGTCCTCGGGTCCTAACTTATTCTGGAAACACCATATATTTT. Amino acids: CASSPRVLTYSGNTIYF.

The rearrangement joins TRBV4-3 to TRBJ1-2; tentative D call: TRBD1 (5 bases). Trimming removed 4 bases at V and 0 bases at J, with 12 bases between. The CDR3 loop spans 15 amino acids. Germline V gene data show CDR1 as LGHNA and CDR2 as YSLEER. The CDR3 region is CASSLGHEANYGYTF. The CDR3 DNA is TGCGCCAGCAGCCTCGGACACGAAGCTAACTATGGCTACACCTTC.

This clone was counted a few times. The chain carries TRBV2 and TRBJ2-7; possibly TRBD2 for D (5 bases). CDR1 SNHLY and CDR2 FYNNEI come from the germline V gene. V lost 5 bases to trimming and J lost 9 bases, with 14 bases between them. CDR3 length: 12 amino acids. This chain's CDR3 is CASSLLGEGQYF. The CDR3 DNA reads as TGTGCCAGCAGTCTACTAGGTGAGGGGCAGTACTTC.

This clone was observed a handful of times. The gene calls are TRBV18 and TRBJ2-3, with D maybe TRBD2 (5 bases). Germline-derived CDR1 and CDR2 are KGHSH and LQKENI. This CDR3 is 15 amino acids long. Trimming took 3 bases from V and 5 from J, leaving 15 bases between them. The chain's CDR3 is CASSPERASQDTQYF. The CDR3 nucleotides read TGTGCCAGCTCACCTGAACGGGCTAGCCAAGATACGCAGTATTTT.

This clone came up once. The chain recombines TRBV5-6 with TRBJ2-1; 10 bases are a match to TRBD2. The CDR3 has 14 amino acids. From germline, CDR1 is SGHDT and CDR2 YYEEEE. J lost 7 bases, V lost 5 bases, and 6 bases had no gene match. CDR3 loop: CASSSGGPGNEQFF. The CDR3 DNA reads TGTGCCAGCAGTAGCGGGGGGCCAGGGAATGAGCAGTTCTTC.

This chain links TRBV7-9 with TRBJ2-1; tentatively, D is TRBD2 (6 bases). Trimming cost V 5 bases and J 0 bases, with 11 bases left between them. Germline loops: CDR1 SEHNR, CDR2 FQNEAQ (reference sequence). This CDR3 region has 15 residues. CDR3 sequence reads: CASSPGLTSYNEQFF. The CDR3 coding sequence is TGTGCCAGCAGCCCGGGACTCACCTCCTACAATGAGCAGTTCTTC. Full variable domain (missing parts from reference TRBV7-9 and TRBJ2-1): DTGVSQNPRHKITKRGQNVTFRCDPISEHNRLYWYRQTLGQGPEFLTYFQNEAQLEKSRLLSDRFSAERPKGSFSTLEIQRTEQGDSAMYLCASSPGLTSYNEQFFGPGTRLTVL.

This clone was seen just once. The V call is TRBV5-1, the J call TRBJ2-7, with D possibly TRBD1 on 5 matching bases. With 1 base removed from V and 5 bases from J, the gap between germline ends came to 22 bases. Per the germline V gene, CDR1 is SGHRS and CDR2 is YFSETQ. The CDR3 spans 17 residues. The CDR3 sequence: CASSLLPSRGLRNEQYF. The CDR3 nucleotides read TGCGCCAGCAGCTTGCTGCCGAGTAGGGGATTGAGGAACGAGCAGTACTTC.

CDR3 DNA sequence: TGTGCCAGCAGCCCAGGAGCGGATGCCCCGGGGACCGGGGAGCTGTTTTTT. Its translation: CASSPGADAPGTGELFF. The chain recombines TRBV7-2 with TRBJ2-2; D possibly corresponds to TRBD2 (5 bases). Germline assignment: CDR1 SGHTA and CDR2 FQGNSA. The CDR3 is 17 amino acids. The germline V and J ends were trimmed by 5 bases and 5 bases, with 21 bases remaining between them.

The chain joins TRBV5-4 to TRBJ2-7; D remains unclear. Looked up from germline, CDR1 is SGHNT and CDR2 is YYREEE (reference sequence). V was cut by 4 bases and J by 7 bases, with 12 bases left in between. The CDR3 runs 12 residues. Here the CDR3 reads CASSLSGGEQYF. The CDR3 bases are TGTGCCAGCAGCCTCTCAGGTGGAGAGCAGTACTTC.

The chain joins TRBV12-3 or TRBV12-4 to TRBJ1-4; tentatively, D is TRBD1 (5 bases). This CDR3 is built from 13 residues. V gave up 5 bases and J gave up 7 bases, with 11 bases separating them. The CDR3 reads CASSTRTSEKLFF. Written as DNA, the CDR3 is TGTGCCAGCAGTACCAGGACATCTGAAAAACTGTTTTTT.

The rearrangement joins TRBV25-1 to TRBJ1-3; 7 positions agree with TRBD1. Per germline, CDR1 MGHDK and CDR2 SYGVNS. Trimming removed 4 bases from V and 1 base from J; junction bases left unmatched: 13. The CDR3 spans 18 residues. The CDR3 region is CASSGRQGRFPSGNTIYF. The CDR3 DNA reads TGTGCCAGCAGTGGGAGACAGGGAAGGTTTCCATCTGGAAACACCATATATTTT.

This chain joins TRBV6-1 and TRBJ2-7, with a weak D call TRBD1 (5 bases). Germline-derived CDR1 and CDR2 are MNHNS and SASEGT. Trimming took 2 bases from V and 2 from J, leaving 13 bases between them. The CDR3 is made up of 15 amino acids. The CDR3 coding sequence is TGTGCCAGCAGTGAATGGGTGACAGTGACCTACGAGCAGTACTTC. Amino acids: CASSEWVTVTYEQYF.

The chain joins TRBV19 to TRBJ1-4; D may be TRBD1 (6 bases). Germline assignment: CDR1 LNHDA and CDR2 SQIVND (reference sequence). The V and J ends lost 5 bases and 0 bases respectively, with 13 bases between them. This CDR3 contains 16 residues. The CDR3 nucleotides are TGTGCCAGTAGTCCTACGACAGGAACAACTAATGAAAAACTGTTTTTT. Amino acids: CASSPTTGTTNEKLFF.

This CDR3 is CARSPRDTNSPLHF. The CDR3 nucleotides are TGTGCCAGAAGCCCCCGGGACACAAATTCACCCCTCCACTTT. The rearrangement uses TRBV5-3 and TRBJ1-6, with D perhaps TRBD1 (6 bases). TRBV5-3 is recorded as an ORF, its role being uncertain. V was pared by 4 bases and J by 7 bases, with 12 bases between. The CDR3 totals 14 residues.

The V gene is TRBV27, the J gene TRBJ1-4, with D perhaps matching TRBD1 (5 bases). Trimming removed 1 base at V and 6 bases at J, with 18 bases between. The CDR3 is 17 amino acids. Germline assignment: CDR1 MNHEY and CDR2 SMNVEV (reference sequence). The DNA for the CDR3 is TGTGCCAGCAGTTTATTGGGGGGTTACAAGCACTATGAAAAACTGTTTTTT. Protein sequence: CASSLLGGYKHYEKLFF.

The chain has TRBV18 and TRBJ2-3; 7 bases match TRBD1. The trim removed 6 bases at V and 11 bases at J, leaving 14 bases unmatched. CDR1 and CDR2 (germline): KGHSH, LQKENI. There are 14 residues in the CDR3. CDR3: CASSPSTGLDWQYF. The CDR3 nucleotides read TGTGCCAGCTCCCCCTCGACAGGGTTGGATTGGCAGTATTTT.

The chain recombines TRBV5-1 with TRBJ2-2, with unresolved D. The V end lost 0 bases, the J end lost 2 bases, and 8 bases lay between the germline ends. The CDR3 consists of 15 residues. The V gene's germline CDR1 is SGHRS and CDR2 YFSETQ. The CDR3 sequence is CASSLAASNTGELFF. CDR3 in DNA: TGCGCCAGCAGCTTGGCCGCCAGTAACACCGGGGAGCTGTTTTTT.

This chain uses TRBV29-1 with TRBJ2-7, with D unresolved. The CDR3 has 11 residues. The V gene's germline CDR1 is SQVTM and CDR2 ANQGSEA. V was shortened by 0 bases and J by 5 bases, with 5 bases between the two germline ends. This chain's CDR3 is CSVEDPDEQYF. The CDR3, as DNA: TGCAGCGTTGAAGATCCCGACGAGCAGTACTTC.

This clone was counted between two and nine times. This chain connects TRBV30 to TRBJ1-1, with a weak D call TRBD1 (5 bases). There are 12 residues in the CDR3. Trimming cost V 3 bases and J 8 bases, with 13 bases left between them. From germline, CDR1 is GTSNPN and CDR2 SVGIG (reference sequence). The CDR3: CAWSDGRGEAFF. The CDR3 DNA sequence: TGTGCCTGGAGCGATGGGAGGGGAGAAGCTTTCTTT.